Listed below are T cell receptor beta chains from one sample, sequenced in a study of PD-1 blockade in classical Hodgkin lymphoma. Here immunoSEQ multiplex PCR was the method, and the copy in TCRdb shows in-frame clones only, minus some. The sample yields around 60,000 clones, 70% to 90% seen once. The input for sequencing was peripheral blood mononuclear cells (PBMCs), taken before the fourth cycle of nivolumab. The receptor source for this set is a human donor with classical Hodgkin lymphoma. Each CDR3 is given with its conserved first and last residue. A D gene is named only where the DNA matches it firmly. The size entry is marked missing in some rows and otherwise reads once, few, many or a size class.

clone_size,j_call,v_call,d_call,cdr3_length,cdr3_aa,cdr3_nt
-,TRBJ1-3,TRBV5-1,TRBD1,15,CASSLGGSSGNTIYF,TGCGCCAGCAGCTTAGGGGGCTCCTCTGGAAACACCATATATTTT
-,TRBJ1-6,TRBV6-5,-,14,CASRRGWDNSPLHF,TGTGCCAGCCGAAGGGGTTGGGATAATTCACCCCTCCACTTT
-,TRBJ2-3,TRBV18,-,15,CASSSALAVRSTQYF,TGTGCCAGCTCATCAGCCCTAGCAGTGAGGTCAACGCAGTATTTT
-,TRBJ2-6,TRBV30,-,15,CAWSYIGSGANVLTF,TGTGCCTGGAGCTATATAGGGAGTGGGGCCAACGTCCTGACTTTC
-,TRBJ2-7,TRBV5-1,TRBD2,13,CASTREGGYEQYF,TGCGCCAGCACCCGGGAGGGGGGCTACGAGCAGTACTTC
-,TRBJ2-7,TRBV18,-,13,CASSPPGGYEQYF,TGTGCCAGCTCACCTCCAGGGGGGTACGAGCAGTACTTC
-,TRBJ2-1,TRBV5-1,-,13,CASSLAPSPGRFF,TGCGCCAGCAGCTTGGCCCCTAGCCCCGGGCGGTTCTTC
-,TRBJ2-1,TRBV10-2,TRBD2,18,CASSGLAGGSSSYNEQFF,TGCGCCAGCAGTGGACTAGCGGGGGGCTCCAGCTCCTACAATGAGCAGTTCTTC
-,TRBJ2-3,TRBV27,TRBD2,16,CASSRLAGGITDTQYF,TGTGCCAGCAGTCGACTAGCGGGGGGGATTACAGATACGCAGTATTTT
-,TRBJ2-5,TRBV7-3,-,13,CASSRGLQETQYF,TGTGCCAGCAGCCGCGGGCTGCAAGAGACCCAGTACTTC
-,TRBJ1-1,TRBV29-1,TRBD1,13,CSLEGDSGTEAFF,TGCAGCTTGGAGGGGGACAGTGGCACTGAAGCTTTCTTT
-,TRBJ1-1,TRBV5-1,-,14,CASSLDGVNTEAFF,TGCGCCAGCAGCTTGGACGGGGTGAACACTGAAGCTTTCTTT
once,TRBJ2-3,TRBV30,-,12,CAWSVGKDTQYF,TGTGCCTGGAGTGTTGGCAAAGATACGCAGTATTTT
-,TRBJ2-7,TRBV10-1,-,14,CASSEYYSSYEQYF,TGCGCCAGCAGTGAGTATTACAGCTCCTACGAGCAGTACTTC
-,TRBJ2-1,TRBV28,TRBD2,15,CASSEERGVYNEQFF,TGTGCCAGCAGTGAGGAGCGGGGGGTATACAATGAGCAGTTCTTC
-,TRBJ2-7,TRBV7-9,-,15,CASSTSGGRSYEQYF,TGTGCCAGCAGCACCTCAGGGGGGAGGTCCTACGAGCAGTACTTC
-,TRBJ2-4,TRBV18,TRBD1,16,CASSPSGQLAKNIQYF,TGTGCCAGCTCACCCTCGGGACAGCTGGCCAAAAACATTCAGTACTTC
-,TRBJ1-6,TRBV7-9,-,13,CATYDPNSSPLHF,TGTGCCACCTACGACCCTAACAGTTCACCCCTCCACTTT
-,TRBJ2-3,TRBV5-1,TRBD2,16,CASSLGTGGNTDTQYF,TGCGCCAGCAGCTTGGGGACGGGGGGTAACACAGATACGCAGTATTTT
once,TRBJ1-2,TRBV6-1,-,14,CASSEDGQSWGYTF,TGTGCCAGCAGTGAAGACGGGCAATCGTGGGGCTACACCTTC
-,TRBJ1-2,TRBV11-2,-,12,CASSLEGAGYTF,TGTGCCAGCAGCTTAGAAGGGGCCGGCTACACCTTC
-,TRBJ1-2,TRBV2,TRBD1,14,CASKPGTGVGGYTF,TGTGCCAGCAAGCCCGGGACAGGGGTTGGTGGCTACACCTTC
-,TRBJ2-5,TRBV6-5,TRBD1,15,CASRKDRGRQETQYF,TGTGCCAGCAGGAAGGACAGGGGCAGGCAAGAGACCCAGTACTTC